The 19 T cell receptor beta chains below were found in one sample sequenced in a study of shared T cell receptors in the human thymus. Using immunoSEQ multiplex PCR, the repertoire was profiled, and TCRdb retains in-frame clones only, with some absent. Among some 400,000 clones listed, just under 95% were seen once. Sequenced: thymocytes. These receptor sequences come from a human donor.

This sequence joins TRBV4-2 and TRBJ2-7; D unresolved. Germline V gives CDR1 LGHNA, CDR2 YNFKEQ. V was shortened by 0 bases and J by 0 bases, with 9 bases between the two germline ends. This CDR3 has 15 amino acids. CDR3 region: CASSQDEAYSYEQYF. CDR3 sequence (DNA): TGTGCCAGCAGCCAAGATGAAGCTTACTCCTACGAGCAGTACTTC.

The V gene is TRBV27, the J gene TRBJ2-1, with D possibly being TRBD2 (5 bases). This CDR3 has 14 residues. The V gene's germline CDR1 is MNHEY and CDR2 SMNVEV (reference sequence). V was trimmed by 10 bases and J by 2 bases, leaving 15 bases between them. As DNA, the CDR3 is TGTGCCACCCGCATGGGCGGGCCCTACAATGAGCAGTTCTTC. Its protein is CATRMGGPYNEQFF.

The chain couples TRBV6-4 to TRBJ2-5; D not certain. V was trimmed by 5 bases and J by 3 bases, leaving 10 bases between them. This CDR3 has 13 residues. CDR1 is MRHNA, CDR2 SNTAGT, per germline. The CDR3 bases are TGTGCCAGCAGTCGTGGCTGGGAAGAGACCCAGTACTTC. It codes for CASSRGWEETQYF.

The J gene is TRBJ2-5, the V gene TRBV5-6, with D perhaps assigned TRBD1 or TRBD2 (5 bases each). V shed 4 bases and J shed 10 bases, with 23 bases lying between them. The germline CDR1 and CDR2 sequences are SGHDT and YYEEEE. The CDR3 length is 15 residues. The CDR3 DNA reads TGTGCCAGCAGCGCTCCAATGTGGGGCCTAGCCGACCAGTACTTC. It yields the protein CASSAPMWGLADQYF.

The V gene is TRBV21-1, the J gene TRBJ2-3; the D segment call TRBD2 is taken from the table without a DNA check. TRBV21-1 is a pseudogene segment. This CDR3 has 14 amino acids. CDR3 sequence: CASSKVAGTDTQYF. The DNA of the CDR3 is TGTGCCAGCAGCAAAGTTGCGGGCACAGATACGCAGTATTTT.

The V and J genes are TRBV11-2 and TRBJ2-3; 9 positions agree with TRBD2. This CDR3 contains 14 residues. Germline V lookup: CDR1 SGHAT, CDR2 FQNNGV. Losses at the gene ends were 5 bases for V and 6 bases for J; bases not matched to a gene: 6. The CDR3 DNA follows: TGTGCCAGCAGCGGGCGACTAGCGGCCGATACGCAGTATTTT. Translated: CASSGRLAADTQYF.

The V and J genes are TRBV4-3 and TRBJ2-1, with 9 bases aligning to TRBD2. Germline trimming cut 3 bases from V and 8 bases from J; bases unmatched to any gene: 17. This CDR3 region has 18 residues. The germline V gene has CDR1 LGHNA and CDR2 YSLEER. The CDR3: CASSQASVSGTSFYEQFF. DNA of the CDR3: TGCGCCAGCAGCCAGGCATCAGTCTCCGGGACTAGCTTTTATGAGCAGTTCTTC.

This clone was seen once. The J gene is TRBJ2-1, the V gene TRBV11-1; D call uncertain. The ends were cut back, 5 bases at V and 7 bases at J, with 21 bases in the middle. The CDR3 covers 16 residues. Germline CDR1 reads SGHAT; CDR2 reads FQDESV (reference sequence). The chain's CDR3 is CASSDRFGGMFNEQFF. For the CDR3, the DNA is TGTGCCAGCAGCGACCGCTTTGGTGGGATGTTTAATGAGCAGTTCTTC.

The chain uses TRBV7-2 and TRBJ2-5, with a tentative D call TRBD1 (5 bases). The CDR3 sequence is 14 residues long. V lost 0 bases and J 5 bases, leaving 10 bases between the germline ends. The germline V gene has CDR1 SGHTA and CDR2 FQGNSA. CDR3 DNA: TGTGCCAGCAGCTTAGCGGGCAGGGTGGAGACCCAGTACTTC. Protein sequence: CASSLAGRVETQYF.

CDR3 nucleotides: TGTGCCAGTAGTATTCCGAGACAGGGGACTCCGTATAGCAATCAGCCCCAGCATTTT. This codes for CASSIPRQGTPYSNQPQHF. This sequence joins TRBV19 and TRBJ1-5; TRBD1 matches 8 bases. The CDR3 covers 19 residues. Germline CDR1 is LNHDA and CDR2 is SQIVND (reference sequence). V shed 3 bases, J shed 0 bases, and the junction held 13 bases outside the gene matches.

This clone has a single count. The chain combines TRBV5-5 with TRBJ2-7; maybe TRBD2 (5 bases). CDR1 is SGHKS and CDR2 is YYEKEE in the germline V gene (reference sequence). V lost 4 bases and J 2 bases, leaving 19 bases between the germline ends. The CDR3 is 16 residues long. The CDR3 loop reads CASSPIEREPTYEQYF. CDR3 coding DNA: TGTGCCAGCAGCCCAATTGAACGGGAACCAACCTACGAGCAGTACTTC.

The CDR3 bases are TGTGCCAGCAGCGGCCGGGACGCGCAGTTCTTC. Its translation is CASSGRDAQFF. The V gene is TRBV11-2, the J gene TRBJ2-1; the D call may be TRBD1 or TRBD2 (5 bases each). In germline, CDR1 is SGHAT, CDR2 FQNNGV. The germline V and J ends were trimmed by 5 bases and 12 bases, with 11 bases remaining between them. The CDR3 covers 11 residues.

The chain employs TRBV6-8 and TRBJ1-5; D is perhaps TRBD1 (6 bases). CDR3 length: 15 amino acids. Trimming left V 2 bases short and J 2 bases short, with 10 bases between. Germline values: CDR1 MNHGY, CDR2 SAAAGT. CDR3 nucleotides: TGTGCCAGCAGTTACGGGGAGGGGGGCAATCAGCCCCAGCATTTT. This sequence encodes CASSYGEGGNQPQHF.

The chain uses TRBV5-1 and TRBJ2-3; 7 nucleotides match TRBD2. The length of the CDR3 is 16 residues. V shed 4 bases and J 2 bases; nucleotides not matched to a gene: 10. In germline, CDR1 is SGHRS, CDR2 YFSETQ. DNA of the CDR3: TGCGCCAGCAGCACGGCTAGCGGTCCATACACAGATACGCAGTATTTT. Protein: CASSTASGPYTDTQYF.

The chain combines TRBV27 with TRBJ2-1, with a possible D match to TRBD2 (6 bases). The CDR3 spans 12 residues. Germline V lookup: CDR1 MNHEY, CDR2 SMNVEV (reference sequence). V was cut by 5 bases and J by 15 bases, with 17 bases left in between. The CDR3 region is CASSSLRGRGFF. The CDR3 DNA is TGTGCCAGCAGTAGTTTACGGGGGAGAGGGTTCTTC.

This clone was seen a single time. The CDR3 region is CASSPPGVVGYTF. The DNA for the CDR3 is TGTGCCAGCAGTCCTCCAGGGGTGGTGGGCTACACCTTC. The V gene is TRBV25-1, the J gene TRBJ1-2; tentatively, D is TRBD1 (6 bases). This CDR3 contains 13 residues. The germline gives CDR1 MGHDK, CDR2 SYGVNS. V was clipped by 5 bases and J by 8 bases, with 15 bases between them.

V gene TRBV15 combines with J gene TRBJ2-7; perhaps TRBD1 as D (6 bases). The germline V and J ends were trimmed by 3 bases and 4 bases, with 19 bases remaining between them. Per the germline V gene, CDR1 is LNHNV and CDR2 is YYDKDF (reference sequence). The CDR3 totals 16 residues. Here the CDR3 DNA reads TGTGCCACCAGCAGTAGCCCCCGGCAGGGGTATTACGAGCAGTACTTC. As protein: CATSSSPRQGYYEQYF. The full variable domain, with the rest looked up from reference TRBV15 and TRBJ2-7, is DAMVIQNPRYQVTQFGKPVTLSCSQTLNHNVMYWYQQKSSQAPKLLFHYYDKDFNNEADTPDNFQSRRPNTSFCFLDIRSPGLGDTAMYLCATSSSPRQGYYEQYFGPGTRLTVT.

The chain carries TRBV6-5 and TRBJ1-5; TRBD1 matches 7 bases. The CDR3 consists of 15 residues. Germline V gives CDR1 MNHEY, CDR2 SVGAGI. The ends lost 5 bases at V and 7 bases at J; junction bases unmatched: 11. The DNA of the CDR3 is TGTGCCAGCAGTGCCTACAGGGGATGGAGACAGCCCCAGCATTTT. It specifies CASSAYRGWRQPQHF.

This chain links TRBV7-9 with TRBJ1-1; possibly TRBD1 for D (5 bases). The CDR3 is 15 amino acids. V was trimmed by 1 base and J by 4 bases, leaving 13 bases between them. Per germline, CDR1 SEHNR and CDR2 FQNEAQ (reference sequence). The CDR3 DNA reads TGTGCCAGCAGCTTAGGAGAGGGGAGGGGCACTGAAGCTTTCTTT. It encodes CASSLGEGRGTEAFF.